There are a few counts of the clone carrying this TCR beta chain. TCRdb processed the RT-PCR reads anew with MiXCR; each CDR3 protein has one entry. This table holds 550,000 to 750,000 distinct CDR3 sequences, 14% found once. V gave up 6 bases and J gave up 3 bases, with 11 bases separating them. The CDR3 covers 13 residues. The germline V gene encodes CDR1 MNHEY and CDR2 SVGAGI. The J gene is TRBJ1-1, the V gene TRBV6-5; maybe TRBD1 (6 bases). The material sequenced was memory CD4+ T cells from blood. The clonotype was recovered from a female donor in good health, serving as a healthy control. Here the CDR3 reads CASRITGHTEAFF. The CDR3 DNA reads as TGTGCCAGCAGGATTACAGGGCACACTGAAGCTTTCTTT.